The 24 T cell receptor beta chains in this list originate from one sample, sequenced in a study of blood T cells in healthy people across ages. Through a sample-barcoded 5' primer and a J-beta primer mix, a second PCR was run for 7 to 11 cycles. TCRdb re-analysed the 5' RACE reads in MiXCR, keeping a single row per CDR3 protein. Altogether about 1.4 million distinct CDR3 sequences are present, 59% being singletons, with the ten largest covering approximately 7%. Sequenced input: blood. The receptors derive from a man aged 18-30 years in good health.

This clonotype was picked up a small number of times. V usage is TRBV13 and J usage is TRBJ1-2; no firm D call. The CDR3 is made up of 12 amino acids. V dropped 2 bases and J dropped 6 bases, with 7 bases sitting between them. Germline loops: CDR1 PRHDT, CDR2 FYEKMQ (reference sequence). Here the CDR3 reads CASSLRGHGYTF. The CDR3 bases are TGTGCCAGCAGCTTACGGGGTCATGGCTACACCTTC.

V is TRBV20-1 and J is TRBJ2-3; D is possibly TRBD2 (5 bases). Germline CDR1 DFQATT, CDR2 SNEGSKA (reference sequence). The CDR3 is made up of 12 amino acids. Trimming pared 3 bases from V and 6 bases from J, leaving 10 bases between. The CDR3 DNA follows: TGCAGTGCTAGTTTAGCGAGGGATACGCAGTATTTT. As protein: CSASLARDTQYF.

The rearrangement joins TRBV15 to TRBJ1-2, with a possible D match to TRBD1 (5 bases). Germline-derived CDR1 and CDR2 are LNHNV and YYDKDF (reference sequence). The length of the CDR3 is 12 residues. V shed 0 bases and J shed 6 bases, with 5 bases lying between them. The CDR3 sequence: CATSREQDGYTF. In nucleotides, the CDR3 is TGTGCCACCAGCAGAGAACAGGATGGCTACACCTTC.

J is TRBJ2-5 and V is TRBV4-2; 9 bases are shared with TRBD2. CDR3 length: 17 residues. J was trimmed by 0 bases and V by 4 bases; bases with no gene match: 9. Germline V gives CDR1 LGHNA, CDR2 YNFKEQ. The CDR3 DNA reads as TGTGCCAGCAGCCCCGCTAAGAGCGGGGGGTACCAAGAGACCCAGTACTTC. Residues: CASSPAKSGGYQETQYF.

The rearrangement uses TRBV7-2 and TRBJ2-7; D gene uncertain. This CDR3 is built from 14 residues. V was cut by 2 bases and J by 3 bases, with 11 bases left in between. The V gene's germline CDR1 is SGHTA and CDR2 FQGNSA. CDR3 sequence reads: CASSLTGLVYEQYF. In nucleotides, the CDR3 is TGTGCCAGCAGCTTAACTGGTCTAGTCTACGAGCAGTACTTC.

The J gene is TRBJ2-7, the V gene TRBV12-3 or TRBV12-4; 7 bases are a match to TRBD1. This CDR3 is 13 amino acids long. J lost 5 bases, V lost 3 bases, and 4 bases had no gene match. The CDR3 region is CASSFLTGDEQYF. The CDR3 nucleotides are TGTGCCAGCAGTTTCCTTACAGGGGACGAGCAGTACTTC.

The chain has TRBV6-1 and TRBJ1-2; a possible D gene is TRBD1 (6 bases). CDR1 and CDR2 from the germline V gene are MNHNS and SASEGT. Trimming removed 11 bases at V and 4 bases at J, with 20 bases between. The CDR3 contains 14 residues. CDR3 sequence reads: CAAGPDSDIYGYTF. The CDR3 nucleotides read TGTGCCGCCGGGCCGGACAGCGATATCTATGGCTACACCTTC.

The chain employs TRBV16 and TRBJ1-1; D gene unclear. Between the trimmed V and J ends, which lost 2 bases and 0 bases, there was a span of 4 bases. The CDR3 covers 13 residues. CDR1 and CDR2 from the germline V gene are KGHSY and FQNENV. In DNA, the CDR3 is TGTGCCAGCAGCCAAAACGTGAACACTGAAGCTTTCTTT. This translates into CASSQNVNTEAFF.

The rearrangement uses TRBV29-1 and TRBJ1-1; the D gene is possibly TRBD1 (5 bases). Germline loops: CDR1 SQVTM, CDR2 ANQGSEA. Trimming removed 6 bases at V and 2 bases at J, with 13 bases between. This CDR3 region has 13 residues. The CDR3 region has the DNA TGCAGCGTGGGGCTGGCGGGTAACACTGAAGCTTTCTTT. Translation: CSVGLAGNTEAFF.

The V call is TRBV7-9, the J call TRBJ2-7; 7 bases match TRBD1. CDR1 and CDR2 from the germline V gene are SEHNR and FQNEAQ (reference sequence). This CDR3 has 15 residues. Losses at the gene ends were 6 bases for V and 0 bases for J; bases not matched to a gene: 8. CDR3 DNA: TGTGCCAGCAGTAAGTCACAGGGGATCTCCTACGAGCAGTACTTC. Translated, it gives CASSKSQGISYEQYF.

This clonotype was seen once. This chain links TRBV7-8 with TRBJ2-5, with D perhaps being TRBD1 or TRBD2 (5 bases each). Germline lookup yields CDR1 SGHVS and CDR2 FQNEAQ. Trimming stripped 1 base from V and 2 bases from J, with 14 bases between. The CDR3 spans 16 residues. CDR3 nucleotide sequence: TGTGCCAGCAGCTTAGGGTTTGAGGGGATTCAAGAGACCCAGTACTTC. Translating gives CASSLGFEGIQETQYF.

The chain joins TRBV4-2 to TRBJ2-5; TRBD2 is a possible D gene (5 bases). The ends were cut back, 3 bases at V and 5 bases at J, with 10 bases in the middle. This CDR3 has 13 amino acids. Germline V CDR1 and CDR2: LGHNA, YNFKEQ. The CDR3 loop is CASSHEGRETQYF. CDR3 nucleotides: TGTGCCAGCAGCCACGAGGGTCGGGAGACCCAGTACTTC.

This chain joins TRBV5-6 and TRBJ2-4; 7 bases map to TRBD2. The tail of the sequence fits TRBJ2-5 better, so the J call may be wrong. The germline V gene encodes CDR1 SGHDT and CDR2 YYEEEE. The CDR3 runs 16 residues. The CDR3 protein is CASSLRASGLQETQYF. In nucleotides, the CDR3 is TGTGCCAGCAGCTTGCGGGCTAGCGGATTGCAAGAGACCCAGTACTTC.

This clonotype has a handful of counts. The chain carries TRBV12-3 or TRBV12-4 and TRBJ2-7; D is possibly TRBD1 (6 bases). Deletions cut 7 bases from V and 2 bases from J, with 12 bases between. This CDR3 comprises 13 residues. CDR3 loop: CASKKQGTYEQYF. DNA of the CDR3: TGTGCCAGCAAAAAACAGGGTACCTACGAGCAGTACTTC.

The count of this clonotype is one. The chain carries TRBV27 and TRBJ1-1, with TRBD1 identical over 7 bases. The CDR3 covers 14 residues. The ends lost 7 bases at V and 1 base at J; junction bases unmatched: 6. Germline V CDR1 and CDR2: MNHEY, SMNVEV (reference sequence). CDR3 sequence (DNA): TGTGCCAGCACCTCCGGACAGGAGAACACTGAAGCTTTCTTT. This encodes CASTSGQENTEAFF.

This CDR3 reads CASSPGHLTYEQYF. The CDR3 DNA reads TGTGCCAGCAGCCCCGGACACCTTACCTACGAGCAGTACTTC. The chain couples TRBV7-9 to TRBJ2-7; possibly TRBD1 for D (5 bases). This CDR3 is built from 14 residues. Trimming cost V 5 bases and J 2 bases, with 13 bases left between them. Germline CDR1 is SEHNR and CDR2 is FQNEAQ (reference sequence).

This clonotype was found a few times. The chain links TRBV20-1 to TRBJ2-3; 8 positions agree with TRBD1. This CDR3 has 14 residues. Trimming at V came to 3 bases and at J to 1 base, leaving 3 bases not matched to a gene. Germline V CDR1 and CDR2: DFQATT, SNEGSKA (reference sequence). The CDR3 coding sequence is TGCAGTGCTAGTGGGACAGGAGGCACAGATACGCAGTATTTT. Protein sequence: CSASGTGGTDTQYF.

The chain links TRBV25-1 to TRBJ2-3; 11 positions match TRBD2. The ends lost 2 bases at V and 0 bases at J; junction bases unmatched: 7. CDR1 is MGHDK, CDR2 SYGVNS, per germline. The CDR3 is 18 residues long. CDR3 loop: CASSEASGGPTSTDTQYF. As DNA, the CDR3 is TGTGCCAGCAGTGAAGCTAGCGGGGGGCCTACTAGCACAGATACGCAGTATTTT.

This clonotype was seen a handful of times. The J gene is TRBJ1-1, the V gene TRBV15; 10 nucleotides line up with TRBD1. Germline assignment: CDR1 LNHNV and CDR2 YYDKDF (reference sequence). V was clipped by 2 bases and J by 7 bases; unmatched bases: 4. The CDR3 consists of 14 residues. Here the CDR3 reads CATSRRGTGDEAFF. In DNA form, the CDR3 reads TGTGCCACCAGCAGACGAGGGACAGGGGATGAAGCTTTCTTT.

The V gene is TRBV6-5, the J gene TRBJ1-4; no clear D gene. The V gene lost 2 bases and the J gene lost 12 bases, with 7 bases spanning the gap. Germline V CDR1 and CDR2: MNHEY, SVGAGI. The CDR3 loop spans 11 amino acids. The chain's CDR3 is CASSYGQELFF. The CDR3 DNA is TGTGCCAGCAGTTACGGGCAGGAACTGTTTTTT.

The CDR3 nucleotides read TGTGCCAGCACCGTAGCGGGGAGGGACACTGAAGCTTTCTTT. Protein product: CASTVAGRDTEAFF. The chain couples TRBV6-6 to TRBJ1-1; D unresolved. V was shortened by 7 bases and J by 3 bases, with 15 bases between the two germline ends. From germline, CDR1 is MNHNY and CDR2 SVGAGI (reference sequence). The CDR3 consists of 14 residues.

The chain joins TRBV4-2 to TRBJ2-5; either TRBD1 or TRBD2 may fit D (5 bases each). Germline V gene data show CDR1 as LGHNA and CDR2 as YNFKEQ. The germline V and J ends were trimmed by 1 base and 5 bases, with 14 bases remaining between them. The CDR3 is made up of 15 amino acids. In nucleotides, the CDR3 is TGTGCCAGCAGCCAAGGCGAGGGCCCAGGGGAGACCCAGTACTTC. This translates into CASSQGEGPGETQYF.

This clonotype appeared a single time. One end of the junction varies from germline; a read error may be responsible. The chain is built from TRBV3-1 and TRBJ2-1; D uncertain. The CDR3 has 13 amino acids. Germline CDR1 reads LGHDT; CDR2 reads YNNKEL (reference sequence). CDR3 sequence: CAGSQGPLGAQFF. CDR3 bases: TGTGCCGGCAGCCAAGGTCCCCTAGGAGCGCAGTTCTTC.

The chain has TRBV4-1 and TRBJ2-7, with unresolved D. Germline V gene sequence: CDR1 MGHRA, CDR2 YSYEKL. The CDR3 covers 16 residues. The germline V and J ends were trimmed by 6 bases and 0 bases, with 18 bases remaining between them. CDR3 coding DNA: TGCGCCAGCAGGCCAAATTCTATAGGTATCTCCTACGAGCAGTACTTC. Translation gives CASRPNSIGISYEQYF.